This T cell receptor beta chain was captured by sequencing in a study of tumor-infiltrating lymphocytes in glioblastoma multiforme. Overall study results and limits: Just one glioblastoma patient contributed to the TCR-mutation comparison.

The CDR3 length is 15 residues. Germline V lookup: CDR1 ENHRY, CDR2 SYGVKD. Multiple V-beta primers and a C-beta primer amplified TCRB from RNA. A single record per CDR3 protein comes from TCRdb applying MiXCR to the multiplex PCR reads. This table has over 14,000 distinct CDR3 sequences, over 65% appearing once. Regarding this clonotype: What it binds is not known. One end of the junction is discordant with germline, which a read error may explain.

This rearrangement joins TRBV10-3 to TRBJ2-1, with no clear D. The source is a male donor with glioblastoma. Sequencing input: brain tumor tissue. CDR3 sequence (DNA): TGTGTCATCAGCAACCGGGTATCGGGTAATGTTGAGCAGTTCTTC. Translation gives CVISNRVSGNVEQFF.